The rows below give T cell receptor beta chains drawn from one sample of a study of blood T cell repertoires in COVID-19. Clones were read by immunoSEQ multiplex PCR, and TCRdb kept only the in-frame ones, dropping some. The sample gives roughly 150,000 clones, 75% to 80% of which show up once; over 11% is in the top ten. The source material was peripheral blood. These receptors were taken from a woman of 80 years or more with acute or convalescent COVID-19. The CDR3 runs from the conserved cysteine through the conserved F or W. A D gene is named only where the DNA matches it firmly. The size entry is marked missing in some rows and otherwise reads once, few, many or a size class.

clone size: -
D gene: TRBD1
J gene: TRBJ1-1
V gene: TRBV2
CDR3 protein: CASRGDSLNTEAFF
CDR3 DNA: TGTGCCAGCAGAGGGGACAGTTTGAACACTGAAGCTTTCTTT

clone size: -
D gene: -
J gene: TRBJ2-7
V gene: TRBV5-1
CDR3 protein: CASSSGEPTYEQYF
CDR3 DNA: TGCGCCAGCAGCTCGGGGGAACCCACCTACGAGCAGTACTTC

clone size: -
D gene: -
J gene: TRBJ2-7
V gene: TRBV6-5
CDR3 protein: CASTLEGLIYEQYF
CDR3 DNA: TGTGCCAGCACCCTGGAGGGATTGATCTACGAGCAGTACTTC

clone size: few
D gene: TRBD2
J gene: TRBJ2-7
V gene: TRBV27
CDR3 protein: CASTRNGGEGEQYF
CDR3 DNA: TGTGCCAGCACGCGCAATGGGGGGGAGGGCGAGCAGTACTTC

clone size: -
D gene: -
J gene: TRBJ2-7
V gene: TRBV29-1
CDR3 protein: CSARTEFEQYF
CDR3 DNA: TGCAGCGCCCGAACCGAGTTCGAGCAGTACTTC

clone size: -
D gene: -
J gene: TRBJ2-4
V gene: TRBV5-1
CDR3 protein: CASSSDWDIQYF
CDR3 DNA: TGCGCCAGCAGCTCCGACTGGGACATTCAGTACTTC

clone size: few
D gene: TRBD1
J gene: TRBJ1-5
V gene: TRBV19
CDR3 protein: CASSLGQVSWQPQHF
CDR3 DNA: TGTGCCAGTAGTTTAGGACAGGTGTCCTGGCAGCCCCAGCATTTT

clone size: -
D gene: -
J gene: TRBJ2-5
V gene: TRBV29-1
CDR3 protein: CSVGGGSLGLETQYF
CDR3 DNA: TGCAGCGTGGGTGGTGGGAGTTTGGGTTTGGAGACCCAGTACTTC

clone size: -
D gene: TRBD2
J gene: TRBJ2-1
V gene: TRBV18
CDR3 protein: CASSPVASGRALEQFF
CDR3 DNA: TGTGCCAGCTCACCTGTTGCTAGCGGGAGGGCCCTTGAGCAGTTCTTC

clone size: -
D gene: TRBD2
J gene: TRBJ2-7
V gene: TRBV5-5
CDR3 protein: CASSWGGLAGNYEQYF
CDR3 DNA: TGTGCCAGCAGCTGGGGGGGACTAGCGGGTAACTACGAGCAGTACTTC

clone size: -
D gene: TRBD1
J gene: TRBJ1-2
V gene: TRBV5-1
CDR3 protein: CASSLGQGGYTF
CDR3 DNA: TGCGCCAGCAGCTTGGGACAGGGGGGCTACACCTTC

clone size: -
D gene: -
J gene: TRBJ2-3
V gene: TRBV12-3/TRBV12-4
CDR3 protein: CASSSGREGARYF
CDR3 DNA: TGTGCCAGCAGTTCGGGTCGGGAGGGGGCGCGGTATTTT

clone size: -
D gene: -
J gene: TRBJ1-1
V gene: TRBV10-1
CDR3 protein: CASPPRQNTEAFF
CDR3 DNA: TGCGCCAGCCCCCCCCGACAGAACACTGAAGCTTTCTTT

clone size: -
D gene: -
J gene: TRBJ1-2
V gene: TRBV28
CDR3 protein: CASILGRAPANYGYTF
CDR3 DNA: TGTGCCAGCATTTTAGGCAGGGCCCCTGCTAACTATGGCTACACCTTC

clone size: once
D gene: -
J gene: TRBJ1-5
V gene: TRBV5-1
CDR3 protein: CASSPEGSSQPQHF
CDR3 DNA: TGCGCCAGCAGCCCAGAAGGGAGTAGTCAGCCCCAGCATTTT

clone size: -
D gene: TRBD2
J gene: TRBJ2-3
V gene: TRBV18
CDR3 protein: CASSPRTSGGAGGTDTQYF
CDR3 DNA: TGTGCCAGCTCACCCCGGACTAGCGGGGGGGCAGGGGGCACAGATACGCAGTATTTT

clone size: -
D gene: -
J gene: TRBJ2-7
V gene: TRBV2
CDR3 protein: CASRFGAGTSSSYEQYF
CDR3 DNA: TGTGCCAGCAGGTTCGGGGCGGGAACATCGAGCTCCTACGAGCAGTACTTC

clone size: -
D gene: -
J gene: TRBJ2-1
V gene: TRBV12-3/TRBV12-4
CDR3 protein: CASVRGYNEQFF
CDR3 DNA: TGTGCCAGCGTGCGCGGCTACAATGAGCAGTTCTTC

clone size: -
D gene: TRBD1
J gene: TRBJ1-6
V gene: TRBV6-5
CDR3 protein: CASRETGNSPLHF
CDR3 DNA: TGTGCCAGCAGAGAGACAGGGAATTCACCCCTCCACTTT

clone size: -
D gene: -
J gene: TRBJ2-3
V gene: TRBV30
CDR3 protein: CAWSLGNSPADTQYF
CDR3 DNA: TGTGCCTGGAGTCTAGGCAATAGCCCCGCAGATACGCAGTATTTT

clone size: -
D gene: -
J gene: TRBJ2-5
V gene: TRBV7-9
CDR3 protein: CASSLAGSLEETQYF
CDR3 DNA: TGTGCCAGCAGCTTAGCGGGCAGTCTCGAGGAGACCCAGTACTTC

clone size: -
D gene: TRBD1
J gene: TRBJ1-1
V gene: TRBV28
CDR3 protein: CASSSPGTGRTEAFF
CDR3 DNA: TGTGCCAGCAGTTCCCCTGGGACAGGGAGGACTGAAGCTTTCTTT

clone size: once
D gene: -
J gene: TRBJ2-7
V gene: TRBV11-2
CDR3 protein: CASSLDTRREQYF
CDR3 DNA: TGTGCCAGCAGCTTGGATACTAGGCGGGAGCAGTACTTC

clone size: once
D gene: TRBD2
J gene: TRBJ2-7
V gene: TRBV2
CDR3 protein: CASSSGGGRTPRHYEQYF
CDR3 DNA: TGTGCCAGCAGTTCCGGGGGGGGTCGGACTCCTCGACACTACGAGCAGTACTTC

clone size: few
D gene: -
J gene: TRBJ1-2
V gene: TRBV29-1
CDR3 protein: CSVGHNGYTF
CDR3 DNA: TGCAGCGTTGGACATAATGGCTACACCTTC

clone size: -
D gene: -
J gene: TRBJ2-7
V gene: TRBV6-1
CDR3 protein: CASSGAGNEQYF
CDR3 DNA: TGTGCCAGCAGTGGAGCCGGGAACGAGCAGTACTTC

clone size: few
D gene: -
J gene: TRBJ2-7
V gene: TRBV6-5
CDR3 protein: CASRDGAGEQYF
CDR3 DNA: TGTGCCAGCAGAGACGGCGCAGGGGAGCAGTACTTC

clone size: -
D gene: -
J gene: TRBJ2-5
V gene: TRBV5-4
CDR3 protein: CASSFQGTQETQYF
CDR3 DNA: TGTGCCAGCAGCTTCCAGGGAACACAAGAGACCCAGTACTTC

clone size: once
D gene: TRBD1
J gene: TRBJ2-7
V gene: TRBV5-1
CDR3 protein: CASSLTGQGNHEQYF
CDR3 DNA: TGCGCCAGCAGCTTAACGGGACAGGGGAACCACGAGCAGTACTTC

clone size: once
D gene: TRBD2
J gene: TRBJ2-3
V gene: TRBV24-1
CDR3 protein: CATSDPTSRTDTQYF
CDR3 DNA: TGTGCCACCAGTGACCCGACTAGCCGCACAGATACGCAGTATTTT

clone size: -
D gene: TRBD1
J gene: TRBJ1-2
V gene: TRBV10-1
CDR3 protein: CASSETRTGYGYTF
CDR3 DNA: TGCGCCAGCAGTGAAACGCGGACAGGCTATGGCTACACCTTC

clone size: -
D gene: TRBD2
J gene: TRBJ2-7
V gene: TRBV7-2
CDR3 protein: CASSSSGTSGTYEQYF
CDR3 DNA: TGTGCCAGCAGCTCATCCGGGACTAGCGGTACCTACGAGCAGTACTTC

clone size: -
D gene: TRBD1
J gene: TRBJ1-2
V gene: TRBV5-4
CDR3 protein: CASSFQGANGYTF
CDR3 DNA: TGTGCCAGCAGTTTCCAGGGGGCTAATGGCTACACCTTC

clone size: -
D gene: TRBD2
J gene: TRBJ2-1
V gene: TRBV6-5
CDR3 protein: CASSYSRASGRDEQFF
CDR3 DNA: TGTGCCAGCAGTTACTCAAGGGCTAGCGGGAGGGATGAGCAGTTCTTC

clone size: few
D gene: -
J gene: TRBJ1-4
V gene: TRBV27
CDR3 protein: CASGGRTLNEKLFF
CDR3 DNA: TGTGCCAGCGGGGGCCGGACCCTTAATGAAAAACTGTTTTTT

clone size: -
D gene: -
J gene: TRBJ2-5
V gene: TRBV6-5
CDR3 protein: CAVGRVGETQYF
CDR3 DNA: TGTGCTGTCGGGCGGGTAGGGGAGACCCAGTACTTC

clone size: -
D gene: -
J gene: TRBJ1-6
V gene: TRBV3-1/TRBV3-2
CDR3 protein: CASSQDGVQPLHF
CDR3 DNA: TGTGCCAGCAGCCAAGACGGGGTTCAACCCCTCCACTTT

clone size: -
D gene: TRBD2
J gene: TRBJ2-3
V gene: TRBV4-1
CDR3 protein: CASSQGPGLAGGPSDTQYF
CDR3 DNA: TGCGCCAGCAGCCAAGGGCCGGGACTAGCGGGAGGGCCCTCAGATACGCAGTATTTT

clone size: -
D gene: -
J gene: TRBJ1-6
V gene: TRBV6-6
CDR3 protein: CASSYEGPKNSPLHF
CDR3 DNA: TGTGCCAGCAGTTACGAGGGCCCGAAAAATTCACCCCTCCACTTT

clone size: -
D gene: -
J gene: TRBJ2-3
V gene: TRBV29-1
CDR3 protein: CSVVQDHTDTQYF
CDR3 DNA: TGCAGCGTTGTTCAGGATCACACAGATACGCAGTATTTT